The 8 T cell receptor beta chains below come from one sample, sequenced in a study of glioma-infiltrating T cells. Using RNA template, CDR3s of TCR alpha and beta were amplified with iRepertoire arm-PCR. TCRdb passed the multiplex PCR reads through MiXCR, listing each CDR3 protein once. The sample has 300,000 to 400,000 distinct CDR3 sequences; roughly two fifths are singletons. Source material: glioma tissue, nonneoplastic brain tissue, or PBMCs (not recorded which). The receptors stem from a human donor with low-grade glioma or glioblastoma, undergoing nonglioma brain surgery, or in good health (not recorded which).

In regard to this clonotype: One end of the junction is discordant with germline, which a read error may explain. The V gene is TRBV10-3, the J gene TRBJ1-5, with D maybe TRBD1 (6 bases). Germline V CDR1 and CDR2: ENHRY, SYGVKD. The length of the CDR3 is 16 residues. This CDR3 reads CAINEGKGGRGQPQHF. CDR3 DNA sequence: TGTGCCATCAATGAGGGAAAGGGGGGCAGAGGTCAGCCCCAGCATTTT.

In regard to this clonotype: A much larger clonotype is one base distant, so this may be a read error. This sequence joins TRBV28 and TRBJ1-2; TRBD1 matches 9 bases. There are 14 residues in the CDR3. CDR1 and CDR2 (germline): MDHEN, SYDVKM. Trimming at V came to 8 bases and at J to 7 bases, leaving 11 bases not matched to a gene. The CDR3 spells CASGGTGHFLGYTF. The CDR3 coding sequence is TGTGCCAGCGGGGGGACAGGGCATTTTCTTGGCTACACCTTC.

This clonotype was picked up a small number of times. The chain uses TRBV20-1 and TRBJ1-3; TRBD1 matches at 9 bases. With 2 bases clipped from V and 2 bases from J, the junction kept 16 bases outside the gene matches. The CDR3 totals 19 residues. The germline gives CDR1 DFQATT, CDR2 SNEGSKA (reference sequence). CDR3 in DNA: TGCAGTGCTAGAAGAAATTTGGGGACAGGGAAGATTGCTGGAAACACCATATATTTT. It yields the protein CSARRNLGTGKIAGNTIYF.

This clonotype has only a few counts. V and J are TRBV28 and TRBJ2-1; 7 bases agree with TRBD1. The trim removed 6 bases at V and 4 bases at J, leaving 24 bases unmatched. The CDR3 is 20 residues long. Looked up from germline, CDR1 is MDHEN and CDR2 is SYDVKM. The CDR3 region is CASSRTTDTAPGQIYNEQFF. The DNA of the CDR3 is TGTGCCAGCAGCCGAACCACCGACACCGCTCCGGGACAGATTTACAATGAGCAGTTCTTC.

In this sample, this clonotype turned up a few times. The gene calls are TRBV18 and TRBJ2-1; no clear D gene. The germline V gene has CDR1 KGHSH and CDR2 LQKENI. The V end was cut by 5 bases, the J end by 9 bases, with 11 bases between. This CDR3 region has 12 residues. The CDR3 protein is CASSTLQPEQFF. Written as DNA, the CDR3 is TGTGCCAGCTCAACCCTGCAACCTGAGCAGTTCTTC. The entire variable domain, with the rest obtained from reference TRBV18 and TRBJ2-1, is as follows: NAGVMQNPRHLVRRRGQEARLRCSPMKGHSHVYWYRQLPEEGLKFMVYLQKENIIDESGMPKERFSAEFPKEGPSILRIQQVVRGDSAAYFCASSTLQPEQFFGPGTRLTVL.

There are a few counts of this clonotype. The CDR3 nucleotides are TGCAGTGCTAGAGTCAGGGACAGGGGGTACTACGAGCAGTACTTC. Its protein is CSARVRDRGYYEQYF. The chain combines TRBV20-1 with TRBJ2-7; the match to TRBD1 covers 11 bases. The CDR3 sequence is 15 residues long. Germline CDR1 DFQATT, CDR2 SNEGSKA (reference sequence). The V segment lost 1 base and the J segment 3 bases; nucleotides outside the gene matches: 5.

The table lists this clonotype with a few counts. This chain's CDR3 is CSARPGLAEHEQYF. The CDR3 DNA follows: TGCAGTGCTAGACCGGGACTAGCGGAGCACGAGCAGTACTTC. The J gene is TRBJ2-7, the V gene TRBV20-1, with 11 bases that match TRBD2. The junction had 5 bases not matched to a gene; V was cut back by 2 bases and J by 5 bases. The CDR3 covers 14 residues. CDR1 is DFQATT, CDR2 SNEGSKA, per germline (reference sequence).

As for this clonotype: Possible read error: a much larger clone is one base away. The V call is TRBV6-2 or TRBV6-3, the J call TRBJ1-5; D is unclear. The CDR3 totals 13 residues. Germline CDR1 reads MNHEY; CDR2 reads SVGEGT. Here the CDR3 DNA reads TGTGCCAGCAGGTACACCCTTTCTCAGCGCCAGCATTTT. It translates to CASRYTLSQRQHF.